These T cell receptor beta chains were read from a single sample in a study of neurological immune-mediated disorders. TCRdb re-analysed the 5' RACE reads in MiXCR, keeping a single row per CDR3 protein. The table shows 40,000 to 60,000 distinct CDR3 sequences, with around 13% occurring only once. Sequenced sample: PBMCs. The source is a male donor with HTLV-1-associated myelopathy (HAM/TSP). Both conserved end residues are part of each CDR3. A D gene is named only where the DNA matches it firmly. Not every row has a clone size; where given, it reads once, few, many or a size class.

abundance,j_gene,v_gene,d_gene,CDR3aa,CDR3nt
many,TRBJ2-7,TRBV7-9,-,CASSLALRGPAYEQYF,TGTGCCAGCAGCTTAGCCCTGCGGGGGCCTGCCTACGAGCAGTACTTC
many,TRBJ1-2,TRBV5-1,TRBD1,CASSLDGQGDYVYGYTF,TGCGCCAGCAGCTTGGATGGACAGGGCGATTACGTCTATGGCTACACCTTC
many,TRBJ2-1,TRBV20-1,-,CSAETGRNSYNEQFF,TGCAGTGCCGAGACGGGACGGAACTCCTACAATGAGCAGTTCTTC
many,TRBJ1-5,TRBV27,-,CASSLIGGGNQPQHF,TGTGCCAGCAGTTTAATTGGGGGGGGCAATCAGCCCCAGCATTTT
-,TRBJ2-3,TRBV28,-,CASSSGGPGDTQYF,TGTGCCAGCAGTAGTGGGGGGCCGGGAGATACGCAGTATTTT
many,TRBJ1-4,TRBV12-3/TRBV12-4,-,CASSFVLGEKLFF,TGTGCCAGCAGTTTTGTCCTCGGGGAAAAACTGTTTTTT
few,TRBJ1-4,TRBV6-6,TRBD1,CASSYPDRGKGEKLFF,TGTGCCAGCAGTTACCCCGACAGGGGTAAAGGTGAAAAACTGTTTTTT
-,TRBJ2-5,TRBV5-1,-,CASSLLGTETQYF,TGTGCCAGCAGCTTGTTGGGGACGGAGACCCAGTACTTC
-,TRBJ2-7,TRBV5-1,TRBD2,CASSLSGTYEQYF,TGCGCCAGCAGCTTGAGCGGGACCTACGAGCAGTACTTC
many,TRBJ2-2,TRBV2,TRBD1,CASSWDRGHTGELFF,TGTGCCAGCAGTTGGGACAGGGGGCATACCGGGGAGCTGTTTTTT
-,TRBJ2-7,TRBV7-3,-,CASSLTGGIAYEQYF,TGTGCCAGCAGCTTAACGGGGGGAATCGCCTACGAGCAGTACTTC
many,TRBJ1-1,TRBV5-6,-,CASSLERIMNTEAFF,TGTGCCAGCAGCTTGGAGCGGATAATGAACACTGAAGCTTTCTTT
many,TRBJ1-1,TRBV20-1,-,CSAVVGNTEAFF,TGCAGTGCCGTGGTAGGGAACACTGAAGCTTTCTTT
many,TRBJ1-5,TRBV12-3/TRBV12-4,-,CASSLRLNQPQHF,TGTGCCAGCAGTTTAAGACTGAATCAGCCCCAGCATTTT
many,TRBJ1-5,TRBV12-3/TRBV12-4,TRBD1,CASSSRQGARKPQHF,TGTGCCAGCAGCTCCCGACAGGGGGCGAGGAAGCCCCAGCATTTT
many,TRBJ2-5,TRBV15,-,CATSAPGETQYF,TGTGCCACCAGCGCCCCCGGGGAGACCCAGTACTTC
many,TRBJ2-5,TRBV6-1,TRBD2,CASRERLAGAQETQYF,TGTGCCAGCAGAGAACGGCTAGCGGGGGCCCAAGAGACCCAGTACTTC
many,TRBJ1-2,TRBV20-1,-,CSARVGTTGYTF,TGCAGTGCTAGGGTAGGGACGACGGGCTACACCTTC
many,TRBJ1-1,TRBV20-1,-,CSARGPGRGANTEAFF,TGCAGTGCTAGGGGGCCGGGCCGGGGGGCGAACACTGAAGCTTTCTTT
many,TRBJ1-5,TRBV20-1,-,CSARGGAYQPQHF,TGCAGTGCTAGGGGCGGAGCTTATCAGCCCCAGCATTTT
many,TRBJ1-4,TRBV28,-,CASWAWQNEKLFF,TGTGCCAGCTGGGCCTGGCAGAATGAAAAACTGTTTTTT
many,TRBJ2-7,TRBV5-1,-,CASSLQGNSYEQYF,TGCGCCAGCAGCTTACAGGGCAATAGCTACGAGCAGTACTTC
many,TRBJ1-2,TRBV5-6,-,CASSFLQPNYGYTF,TGTGCCAGCAGCTTTCTCCAACCTAACTATGGCTACACCTTC
many,TRBJ1-6,TRBV14,-,CASSQYGYNSPLHF,TGTGCCAGCAGCCAATACGGTTATAATTCACCCCTCCACTTT
many,TRBJ2-1,TRBV10-3,TRBD2,CAISPLLTSGGGNEQFF,TGTGCCATCAGCCCGCTCCTCACTAGCGGGGGGGGTAATGAGCAGTTCTTC
-,TRBJ1-1,TRBV5-6,-,CARTFRGSEAFF,TGTGCCCGCACCTTCCGTGGGTCTGAAGCTTTCTTT
many,TRBJ2-7,TRBV6-2/TRBV6-3,-,CASSFHKGRKSYEQYF,TGTGCCAGCAGTTTTCACAAGGGGAGGAAGTCCTACGAGCAGTACTTC